The 15 T cell receptor beta chains below come from one sample, sequenced in a study of cytomegalovirus exposure and HLA in healthy donors. PCR primers comprised 60 Vbeta and 13 Jbeta primers. Some clones are missing from TCRdb's copy, which holds only in-frame ones; the method was immunoSEQ multiplex PCR. The table has 250,000 to 350,000 clones, 86% seen once. The material sequenced was PBMCs. These receptors all stem from a man aged 35 to 55 in good health and CMV-seropositive.

This clone was seen more than once but under ten times. The chain links TRBV11-1 to TRBJ1-1; D gene ambiguous. V was trimmed by 3 bases and J by 4 bases, leaving 12 bases between them. In germline, CDR1 is SGHAT, CDR2 FQDESV (reference sequence). This CDR3 contains 14 residues. CDR3 bases: TGTGCCAGCAGCTTCCCCGGGTTTGTCACTGAAGCTTTCTTT. The encoded protein is CASSFPGFVTEAFF.

This clone showed up just a few times. The chain has TRBV25-1 and TRBJ1-1; D is unclear. With 5 bases removed from V and 1 base from J, the gap between germline ends came to 5 bases. This CDR3 is 12 amino acids long. CDR1 MGHDK and CDR2 SYGVNS come from the germline V gene. DNA for the CDR3: TGTGCCAGCAGTTATAAGAACACTGAAGCTTTCTTT. This encodes CASSYKNTEAFF.

This clone came up once. CDR3 sequence reads: CASSPQWRDYPYNEQFF. CDR3 in DNA: TGTGCCAGCAGCCCCCAGTGGAGGGACTATCCCTACAATGAGCAGTTCTTC. V is TRBV6-7 and J is TRBJ2-1; TRBD2 matches at 7 bases. TRBV6-7 is noted as an ORF with a role that remains uncertain. This CDR3 region has 17 residues. V lost 6 bases and J lost 2; bases outside the gene matches: 13.

V is TRBV27 and J is TRBJ2-7; TRBD1 matches at 11 bases. The V segment lost 5 bases and the J segment 3 bases; nucleotides outside the gene matches: 6. The CDR3 contains 15 residues. Germline loops: CDR1 MNHEY, CDR2 SMNVEV (reference sequence). The CDR3 bases are TGTGCCAGCAGTCCCTCGGGGACAGGGGGCTACGAGCAGTACTTC. Its translation is CASSPSGTGGYEQYF.

This clone occurred once. The J gene is TRBJ1-2, the V gene TRBV7-9; 8 bases are a match to TRBD1. Germline CDR1 reads SEHNR; CDR2 reads FQNEAQ (reference sequence). V dropped 3 bases and J dropped 8; count of bases not matched to a gene: 8. This CDR3 has 14 residues. The CDR3 protein is CASSFMGQVAGYTF. CDR3 in DNA: TGTGCCAGCAGCTTCATGGGACAGGTCGCCGGCTACACCTTC.

This sequence joins TRBV11-2 and TRBJ2-7, with 7 nucleotides matching TRBD2. V lost 1 base, J lost 6 bases, and 3 bases stayed unmatched. CDR1 and CDR2 from the germline V gene are SGHAT and FQNNGV. The CDR3 spans 13 residues. The CDR3 here is CASSLGTSSEQYF. The CDR3 DNA reads as TGTGCCAGCAGCTTAGGGACTAGTAGCGAGCAGTACTTC.

The V call is TRBV2, the J call TRBJ2-7, with 8 nucleotides matching TRBD2. The CDR3 spans 13 residues. Germline values: CDR1 SNHLY, CDR2 FYNNEI. With V trimmed by 8 bases and J by 5 bases, 8 bases remained unmatched. The CDR3 loop is CASCSGGLDEQYF. The CDR3 coding sequence is TGTGCCAGCTGTTCGGGAGGGCTCGACGAGCAGTACTTC.

The chain carries TRBV28 and TRBJ1-4, with TRBD1 as a possible D gene (5 bases). The CDR3 sequence is 13 residues long. Trimming cost V 6 bases and J 5 bases, with 10 bases left between them. Germline V gives CDR1 MDHEN, CDR2 SYDVKM. The CDR3 nucleotides read TGTGCCAGCAGAAGGGGAGGGAATGAAAAACTGTTTTTT. It encodes CASRRGGNEKLFF.

The chain has TRBV10-1 and TRBJ2-2; no definite D call. V shed 0 bases and J shed 1 base, with 6 bases lying between them. The germline V gene has CDR1 WNHNN and CDR2 SYGVQD (reference sequence). CDR3 length: 15 residues. The CDR3 bases are TGCGCCAGCAGTGAGTCGATGCGGAACACCGGGGAGCTGTTTTTT. It specifies CASSESMRNTGELFF.

The genes are TRBV19 and TRBJ2-5; D is perhaps TRBD1 (6 bases). The CDR3 runs to 12 residues. Germline V CDR1 and CDR2: LNHDA, SQIVND (reference sequence). The ends were cut back, 6 bases at V and 3 bases at J, with 8 bases in the middle. CDR3 sequence (DNA): TGTGCCAGTAGGGGACATAAAGAGACCCAGTACTTC. As protein: CASRGHKETQYF.

The V gene is TRBV28, the J gene TRBJ2-7, with 11 bases matching TRBD2. V dropped 3 bases and J dropped 3; count of bases not matched to a gene: 4. The CDR3 runs 15 residues. Germline V gene lookup returns CDR1 MDHEN and CDR2 SYDVKM. The CDR3 protein is CASSLTSGTLYEQYF. CDR3 nucleotides: TGTGCCAGCAGTTTGACTAGCGGGACCCTCTACGAGCAGTACTTC.

This clone has just one count. This rearrangement joins TRBV28 to TRBJ2-7; D might be TRBD2 (5 bases). Germline-derived CDR1 and CDR2 are MDHEN and SYDVKM. This CDR3 has 15 amino acids. Between the trimmed V and J ends, which lost 5 bases and 2 bases, there was a span of 16 bases. The CDR3 nucleotides read TGTGCCAGCAGTGGGCCCGGCCAGCGGCCCTACGAGCAGTACTTC. Its translation: CASSGPGQRPYEQYF.

The chain employs TRBV7-2 and TRBJ2-1; the match to TRBD2 covers 9 bases. The CDR3 totals 14 residues. Per the germline V gene, CDR1 is SGHTA and CDR2 is FQGNSA. The junction had 5 bases not matched to a gene; V was cut back by 6 bases and J by 5 bases. CDR3 sequence: CASRPGTSNNEQFF. The CDR3 DNA is TGTGCCAGCAGACCCGGGACTAGCAACAATGAGCAGTTCTTC.

This clone was seen once. The chain combines TRBV7-9 with TRBJ1-2; 7 nucleotides align to TRBD1. Trimming took 5 bases from V and 4 from J; bases not matched to a gene: 7. This CDR3 is built from 14 residues. Germline V lookup: CDR1 SEHNR, CDR2 FQNEAQ (reference sequence). The CDR3 sequence is CASSERQGGYGYTF. The CDR3 nucleotides are TGTGCCAGCAGCGAGCGACAGGGTGGCTATGGCTACACCTTC.

This clone was seen only a few times. The chain combines TRBV4-1 with TRBJ2-1, with TRBD1 matching over 7 bases. This CDR3 region has 15 residues. Germline CDR1 is MGHRA and CDR2 is YSYEKL. After removal of 1 base from V and 5 bases from J, the junction contained 5 bases not matched to a gene. In DNA form, the CDR3 reads TGCGCCAGCAGCCAAGGGACAGGACGGAACAATGAGCAGTTCTTC. Translating it yields CASSQGTGRNNEQFF.